This passage covers 25 T cell receptor beta chains from one sample sequenced in a study of blood T cells in healthy people across ages. Together with a sample-barcoded 5' primer, a J-beta primer mix was included in a second PCR lasting about 7 to 11 cycles. One entry per CDR3 protein, called by TCRdb with MiXCR from the 5' RACE reads. The table lists over a million distinct CDR3 sequences, approximately 38% of them singletons. The specimen sequenced was blood. These TCRs come from a woman younger than 30 in good health.

This clonotype appeared a few times. The chain couples TRBV27 to TRBJ2-7; tentatively, D is TRBD1 (6 bases). Trimming removed 5 bases at V and 7 bases at J, with 18 bases between. The CDR3 spans 14 residues. Germline lookup yields CDR1 MNHEY and CDR2 SMNVEV (reference sequence). CDR3 loop: CASSAHRARREQYF. The CDR3 DNA is TGTGCCAGCAGTGCCCACAGGGCTCGTAGGGAGCAGTACTTC.

Notes on this clonotype: A much larger clone sits a single nucleotide away, making a read error possible. V is TRBV20-1 and J is TRBJ2-3; D tentatively reads TRBD1 or TRBD2 (5 bases each). This CDR3 has 16 residues. Looked up from germline, CDR1 is DFQATT and CDR2 is SNEGSKA (reference sequence). Between the trimmed V and J ends, which lost 0 bases and 0 bases, there was a span of 13 bases. CDR3 sequence reads: CSARDFRDASTDTQYF. CDR3 coding DNA: TGCAGTGCTAGAGATTTCCGGGACGCTAGCACAGATACGCAGTATTTT.

This clonotype was observed a handful of times. This rearrangement joins TRBV7-8 to TRBJ1-2, with 7 bases that match TRBD1. With V trimmed by 3 bases and J by 2 bases, 6 bases remained unmatched. CDR3 length equals 15 residues. In germline, CDR1 is SGHVS, CDR2 FQNEAQ. The CDR3 region is CASSFQDRANYGYTF. The CDR3, as DNA: TGTGCCAGCAGCTTCCAAGACAGGGCCAACTATGGCTACACCTTC.

This clonotype showed up just once. Compared with germline, one end of the junction differs, possibly owing to a read error. The chain joins TRBV12-3 or TRBV12-4 to TRBJ1-2; D might be TRBD1 (5 bases). The CDR3 is made up of 13 amino acids. CDR3 in amino acids: CASSPGSQGGNTF. CDR3 nucleotides: TGTGCCAGCAGTCCAGGATCCCAGGGTGGCAACACCTTC.

The rearrangement links TRBV20-1 to TRBJ2-7; D uncertain. Germline lookup yields CDR1 DFQATT and CDR2 SNEGSKA (reference sequence). Trimming cost V 1 base and J 4 bases, with 17 bases left between them. This CDR3 spans 15 amino acids. The CDR3 sequence: CSARVWVPQSYEQYF. DNA of the CDR3: TGCAGTGCTAGAGTTTGGGTCCCCCAAAGTTACGAGCAGTACTTC.

As DNA, the CDR3 is TGTGCCAGCAGTCCCCAGGGACAGGGAGACGGCTACACCTTC. Protein product: CASSPQGQGDGYTF. J is TRBJ1-2 and V is TRBV6-1, with 9 bases identical to TRBD1. Per the germline V gene, CDR1 is MNHNS and CDR2 is SASEGT. The CDR3 covers 14 residues. Trimming cost V 5 bases and J 8 bases; bases outside gene matches: 9.

V gene TRBV21-1 combines with J gene TRBJ2-7; the D call in the table, TRBD1, was not verified against the DNA. TRBV21-1 is given as a pseudogene. This CDR3 region has 13 residues. CDR3 coding DNA: TGTGCCAGCAGCAAGGGGGAAGGGGACGAGCAGTACTTC. Translation gives CASSKGEGDEQYF.

This chain connects TRBV11-2 to TRBJ1-1; 8 nucleotides match TRBD1. There are 16 residues in the CDR3. Germline loops: CDR1 SGHAT, CDR2 FQNNGV. V was clipped by 3 bases and J by 10 bases; unmatched bases: 16. The CDR3 reads CASSFGAGGHRPGAFF. The DNA of the CDR3 is TGTGCCAGCAGCTTTGGGGCAGGGGGCCACCGCCCGGGAGCTTTCTTT.

The chain uses TRBV4-1 and TRBJ1-5; perhaps TRBD1 as D (5 bases). This CDR3 has 15 amino acids. Deletions cut 1 base from V and 10 bases from J, with 17 bases between. Germline V gene data show CDR1 as MGHRA and CDR2 as YSYEKL. CDR3 amino acids: CASSQAPDIVRPQHF. The CDR3 bases are TGCGCCAGCAGCCAAGCCCCGGACATAGTAAGACCCCAGCATTTT.

This clonotype occurred many times. V is TRBV29-1 and J is TRBJ2-5; D gene uncertain. This CDR3 has 12 residues. V lost 4 bases and J lost 1, with 7 bases in between. CDR1 and CDR2 from the germline V gene are SQVTM and ANQGSEA. This CDR3 reads CSVGGGQETQYF. The CDR3 DNA sequence: TGCAGCGTTGGAGGCGGCCAAGAGACCCAGTACTTC. Full variable domain (rest looked up from reference TRBV29-1 and TRBJ2-5): SAVISQKPSRDICQRGTSLTIQCQVDSQVTMMFWYRQQPGQSLTLIATANQGSEATYESGFVIDKFPISRPNLTFSTLTVSNMSPEDSSIYLCSVGGGQETQYFGPGTRLLVL.

This clonotype was seen a few times. Sequence at one end of the junction differs from germline and may be a read error. In DNA form, the CDR3 reads TGTACCACCAGCGGAAGCCCGGGACAAGGCGTCTCCTACGAGCAGTACTTC. Translated: CTTSGSPGQGVSYEQYF. This chain links TRBV15 with TRBJ2-7; TRBD1 is a possible D gene (6 bases). The CDR3 loop spans 17 amino acids. Germline assignment: CDR1 LNHNV and CDR2 YYDKDF (reference sequence).

This clonotype came up a few times. The chain employs TRBV14 and TRBJ2-4, with a weak D call TRBD1 (5 bases). Looked up from germline, CDR1 is SGHDN and CDR2 is FVKESK. V was pared by 3 bases and J by 13 bases, with 16 bases between. There are 13 residues in the CDR3. The CDR3 DNA is TGTGCCAGCAGCCATCTAAGGGGTAGTGAGCAGTACTTC. It is translated as CASSHLRGSEQYF.

This clonotype was seen ten or more times. This chain links TRBV12-3 or TRBV12-4 with TRBJ1-5; D gene uncertain. The CDR3 runs to 15 residues. Between the trimmed V and J ends, which lost 5 bases and 1 base, there was a span of 12 bases. The CDR3 here is CASSPESVSNQPQHF. CDR3 DNA sequence: TGTGCCAGCAGTCCCGAAAGCGTGAGCAATCAGCCCCAGCATTTT.

The genes are TRBV4-1 and TRBJ2-3, with TRBD1 matching over 7 bases. CDR3 size: 17 residues. Germline V gives CDR1 MGHRA, CDR2 YSYEKL. With 2 bases clipped from V and 3 bases from J, the junction kept 11 bases outside the gene matches. The CDR3 bases are TGCGCCAGCAGCCAAAATATCGGACAGGTAGTAACAGATACGCAGTATTTT. This codes for CASSQNIGQVVTDTQYF.

This chain uses TRBV27 with TRBJ2-7; weak D call: TRBD2 (5 bases). Germline CDR1 MNHEY, CDR2 SMNVEV (reference sequence). CDR3 length equals 13 residues. The V end lost 5 bases, the J end lost 2 bases, and 10 bases lay between the germline ends. As DNA, the CDR3 is TGTGCCAGCAGTCAAGCGGATCCCTACGAGCAGTACTTC. This sequence encodes CASSQADPYEQYF.

This clonotype was recorded at least ten times. The rearrangement uses TRBV10-3 and TRBJ2-5, with 7 positions matching TRBD2. CDR3 length equals 21 residues. Per germline, CDR1 ENHRY and CDR2 SYGVKD. Trimming removed 6 bases from V and 4 bases from J; junction bases left unmatched: 29. The CDR3 sequence: CAISPRSTSANRQTLGETQYF. CDR3 DNA: TGTGCCATCAGCCCCCGATCTACTAGCGCGAATCGGCAAACATTAGGAGAGACCCAGTACTTC.

The rearrangement uses TRBV25-1 and TRBJ1-6; perhaps TRBD1 as D (6 bases). CDR3 length equals 14 residues. The germline V gene has CDR1 MGHDK and CDR2 SYGVNS. The germline V and J ends were trimmed by 8 bases and 8 bases, with 16 bases remaining between them. The CDR3 DNA sequence: TGTGCCAGCGGATGGGGGCAGGACGATTCACCCCTCCACTTT. Its protein product is CASGWGQDDSPLHF.

The chain links TRBV7-2 to TRBJ2-5; tentatively, D is TRBD2 (6 bases). The CDR3 consists of 13 residues. Germline-derived CDR1 and CDR2 are SGHTA and FQGNSA. V lost 5 bases and J 5 bases, leaving 12 bases between the germline ends. DNA for the CDR3: TGTGCCAGCAGCACAGCGGGCGGCGAGACCCAGTACTTC. Translating it yields CASSTAGGETQYF.

The chain couples TRBV5-1 to TRBJ2-1; TRBD1 or TRBD2 may be the D gene (7 bases each). The DNA end is a closer match to TRBJ2-7, so the J assignment may be wrong. Germline lookup yields CDR1 SGHRS and CDR2 YFSETQ. This CDR3 has 16 residues. The CDR3 DNA sequence: TGCGCCAGCAGCTTTGACAGGGAGGGTTTATACAATGAGCAGTACTTC. Encoded protein: CASSFDREGLYNEQYF.

This clonotype has only a few counts. Sequence at one end of the junction differs from germline and may be a read error. The chain joins TRBV2 to TRBJ2-1; no reliable D call. The CDR3 sequence is 13 residues long. Germline CDR1 SNHLY, CDR2 FYNNEI. The CDR3 protein is CASRHDSHNEQFF. As DNA, the CDR3 is TGTGCCAGCAGACATGACTCCCACAATGAGCAGTTCTTC. The whole variable domain, remainder taken from reference TRBV2 and TRBJ2-1, is EPEVTQTPSHQVTQMGQEVILRCVPISNHLYFYWYRQILGQKVEFLVSFYNNEISEKSEIFDDQFSVERPDGSNFTLKIRSTKLEDSAMYFCASRHDSHNEQFFGPGTRLTVL.

This clonotype was counted between two and nine times. This sequence joins TRBV6-5 and TRBJ2-5; D gene unclear. V lost 7 bases and J lost 5, with 14 bases in between. CDR1 is MNHEY, CDR2 SVGAGI, per germline. CDR3 size: 13 residues. This chain's CDR3 is CASTSLFFETQYF. CDR3 in DNA: TGTGCCAGCACGAGCCTTTTTTTCGAGACCCAGTACTTC.

CDR3 sequence (DNA): TGCGCCAGCAGCCACTACAACTCCCGTGGCTACAATGAGCAGTTCTTC. Its translation: CASSHYNSRGYNEQFF. The J gene is TRBJ2-1, the V gene TRBV5-1, with D unclear. Germline CDR1 and CDR2: SGHRS and YFSETQ. The CDR3 has 16 amino acids. V shed 4 bases and J shed 3 bases, with 17 bases lying between them.

This clonotype was seen more than once but under ten times. The chain employs TRBV21-1 and TRBJ2-7; the D call of TRBD1 is as the table states it, not checked on the DNA. TRBV21-1 is reported as a pseudogene. The CDR3 is 15 amino acids. The CDR3 spells CASSNGAWGQSKQYF. The CDR3 DNA reads as TGTGCCAGCAGCAATGGGGCCTGGGGACAAAGTAAGCAGTACTTC.

The chain has TRBV4-1 and TRBJ2-1, with 11 bases identical to TRBD2. The germline V gene has CDR1 MGHRA and CDR2 YSYEKL. With 0 bases clipped from V and 0 bases from J, the junction kept 10 bases outside the gene matches. This CDR3 is built from 20 residues. The CDR3 region is CASSQDLPASGRTSYNEQFF. The CDR3 coding sequence is TGCGCCAGCAGCCAAGATCTTCCGGCTAGCGGGAGGACCTCCTACAATGAGCAGTTCTTC.

The CDR3 DNA reads TGTGCCAGCAGCTTAATGACTAGCGGTCCCACTTTACACAATGAGCAGTTCTTC. Protein sequence: CASSLMTSGPTLHNEQFF. V usage is TRBV7-6 and J usage is TRBJ2-1, with 9 positions matching TRBD2. The CDR3 loop spans 18 amino acids. V shed 2 bases, J shed 5 bases, and the junction held 13 bases outside the gene matches. Germline V CDR1 and CDR2: SGHVS, FNYEAQ.